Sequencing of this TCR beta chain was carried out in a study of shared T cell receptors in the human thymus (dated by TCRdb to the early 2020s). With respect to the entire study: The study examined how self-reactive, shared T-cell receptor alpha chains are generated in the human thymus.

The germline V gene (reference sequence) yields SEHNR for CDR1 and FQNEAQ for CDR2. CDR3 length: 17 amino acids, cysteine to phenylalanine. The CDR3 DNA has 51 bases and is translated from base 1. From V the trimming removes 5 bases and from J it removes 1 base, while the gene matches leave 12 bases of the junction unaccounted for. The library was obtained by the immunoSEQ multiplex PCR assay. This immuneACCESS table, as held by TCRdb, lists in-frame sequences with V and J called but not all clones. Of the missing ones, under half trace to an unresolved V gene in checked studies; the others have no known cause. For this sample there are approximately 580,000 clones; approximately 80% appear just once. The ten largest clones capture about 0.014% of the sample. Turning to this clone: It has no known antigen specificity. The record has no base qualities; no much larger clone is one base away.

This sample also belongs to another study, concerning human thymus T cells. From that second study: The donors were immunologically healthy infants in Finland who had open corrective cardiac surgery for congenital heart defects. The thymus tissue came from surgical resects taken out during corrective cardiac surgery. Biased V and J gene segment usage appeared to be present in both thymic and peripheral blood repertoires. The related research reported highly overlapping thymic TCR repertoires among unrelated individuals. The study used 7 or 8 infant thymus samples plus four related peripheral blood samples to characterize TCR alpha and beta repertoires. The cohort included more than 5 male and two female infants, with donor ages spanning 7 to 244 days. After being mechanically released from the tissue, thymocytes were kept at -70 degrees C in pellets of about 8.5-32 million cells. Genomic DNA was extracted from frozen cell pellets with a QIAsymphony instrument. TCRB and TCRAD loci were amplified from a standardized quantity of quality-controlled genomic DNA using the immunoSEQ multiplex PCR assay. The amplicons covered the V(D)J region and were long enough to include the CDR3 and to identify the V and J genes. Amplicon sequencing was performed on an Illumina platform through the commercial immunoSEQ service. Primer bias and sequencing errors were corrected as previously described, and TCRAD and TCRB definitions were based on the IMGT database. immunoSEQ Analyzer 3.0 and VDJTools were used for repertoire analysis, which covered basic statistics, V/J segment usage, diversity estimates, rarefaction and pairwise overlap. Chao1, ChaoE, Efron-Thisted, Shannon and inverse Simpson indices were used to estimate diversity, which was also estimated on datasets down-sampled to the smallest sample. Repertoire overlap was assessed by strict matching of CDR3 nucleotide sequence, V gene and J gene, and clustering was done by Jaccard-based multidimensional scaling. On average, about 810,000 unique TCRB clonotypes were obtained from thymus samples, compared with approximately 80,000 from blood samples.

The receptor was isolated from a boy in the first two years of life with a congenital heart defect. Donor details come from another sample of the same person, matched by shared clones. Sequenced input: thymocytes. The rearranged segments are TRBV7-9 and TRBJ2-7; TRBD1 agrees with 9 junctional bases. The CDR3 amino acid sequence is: CASSHFVRTGDSYEQYF. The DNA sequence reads TGTGCCAGCAGCCATTTCGTCAGGACAGGGGATTCCTACGAGCAGTACTTC.